This is a list of T cell receptor beta chains from one sample in a study of post-analysis software for immune sequencing data. TCRdb used MiXCR to reprocess the PCR reads, holding one entry per CDR3 protein. The sample records roughly 670,000 distinct CDR3 sequences, approximately 60% being singletons. Sequencing was done on a sample of blood. These receptors were taken from a girl aged 2-9 years with multiple sclerosis. CDR3s leave out the opening cysteine and the closing phenylalanine or tryptophan. Each record gives: J gene, D gene, V gene, CDR3 protein. The D gene is left open where the match is weak.

>TRBJ1-2|TRBD1|TRBV9
ASTPSGGGDGYT
>TRBJ2-1|TRBD1|TRBV6-5
ASSYLGGGQGSPMKQF
>TRBJ2-5|TRBD2|TRBV29-1
SALPGGGGETQY
>-|TRBD1|TRBV6-2/TRBV6-3
ACAGGPYEQY
>TRBJ1-1|TRBD1|TRBV7-2
ASSWTGTGGAGTEAF
>TRBJ2-5|TRBD2|TRBV6-5
ASSLVPRFGEGHQETQY
>TRBJ2-1|-|TRBV4-3
ASSQEGRGYNEQF
>TRBJ2-1|TRBD2|TRBV4-1
ASSQTEAGGDNEQF
>TRBJ2-7|TRBD2|TRBV6-1
ASSRTHSQGTSGGYEQY
>TRBJ1-1|-|TRBV20-1
SGQRGQNTEAF
>TRBJ2-5|TRBD1|TRBV6-5
ASSSLRDRAQETQY
>TRBJ1-2|TRBD1|TRBV7-8
ASSAPGTGTNYGYT
>TRBJ2-1|TRBD1|TRBV2
ASSPRGLYNEQF
>TRBJ1-2|-|TRBV29-1
SVEGRGNAYGYT
>TRBJ2-5|-|TRBV7-2
ASSNREQETQY
>TRBJ2-7|TRBD2|TRBV20-1
SARDLGGGAQEAQY
>TRBJ2-5|-|TRBV20-1
SATSDSGLSQETQY
>TRBJ1-6|-|TRBV11-2
ASSPTGTYNSPLH
>TRBJ1-2|-|TRBV29-1
SARRLQDGYT
>TRBJ2-6|-|TRBV12-3/TRBV12-4
ASRADSGANVLT
>TRBJ2-1|-|TRBV10-3
AISEYLRGNEQF
>TRBJ2-3|TRBD2|TRBV7-8
ASSLGASGSRDTQY
>TRBJ2-5|TRBD1|TRBV13
ASSPGTGGGTYQETQY
>TRBJ2-3|-|TRBV12-5
ASGLSQTDTQY
>TRBJ2-7|-|TRBV7-2
ASSLGVGVYEQY
>TRBJ2-3|-|TRBV7-9
ASSLEVGANLDTQY
>TRBJ2-7|-|TRBV7-9
ASSLGGGAGEQY
>TRBJ2-1|TRBD2|TRBV6-5
ASSYFGGMGGDEQF
>TRBJ2-2|TRBD1|TRBV20-1
SATRTGVDTGELF
>TRBJ2-1|TRBD2|TRBV15
ATSRVGTSGGTSGKGQF
>TRBJ2-3|-|TRBV10-3
AAAGSTGQQTQY
>TRBJ2-2|-|TRBV5-1
ASTNNGGTGELF